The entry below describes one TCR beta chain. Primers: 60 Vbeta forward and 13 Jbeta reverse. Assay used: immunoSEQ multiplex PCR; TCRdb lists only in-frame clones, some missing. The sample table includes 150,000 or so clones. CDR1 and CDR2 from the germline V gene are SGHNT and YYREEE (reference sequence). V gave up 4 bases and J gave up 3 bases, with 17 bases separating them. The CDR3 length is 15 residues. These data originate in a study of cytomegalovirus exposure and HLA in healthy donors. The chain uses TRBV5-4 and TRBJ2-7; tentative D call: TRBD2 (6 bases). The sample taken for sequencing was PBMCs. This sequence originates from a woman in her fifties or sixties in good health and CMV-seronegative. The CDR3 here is CASSLGRDSVYEQYF. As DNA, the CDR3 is TGTGCCAGCAGCCTTGGGCGGGACTCAGTCTACGAGCAGTACTTC. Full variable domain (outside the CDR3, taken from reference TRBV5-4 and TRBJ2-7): ETGVTQSPTHLIKTRGQQVTLRCSSQSGHNTVSWYQQALGQGPQFIFQYYREEENGRGNFPPRFSGLQFPNYSSELNVNALELDDSALYLCASSLGRDSVYEQYFGPGTRLTVT.